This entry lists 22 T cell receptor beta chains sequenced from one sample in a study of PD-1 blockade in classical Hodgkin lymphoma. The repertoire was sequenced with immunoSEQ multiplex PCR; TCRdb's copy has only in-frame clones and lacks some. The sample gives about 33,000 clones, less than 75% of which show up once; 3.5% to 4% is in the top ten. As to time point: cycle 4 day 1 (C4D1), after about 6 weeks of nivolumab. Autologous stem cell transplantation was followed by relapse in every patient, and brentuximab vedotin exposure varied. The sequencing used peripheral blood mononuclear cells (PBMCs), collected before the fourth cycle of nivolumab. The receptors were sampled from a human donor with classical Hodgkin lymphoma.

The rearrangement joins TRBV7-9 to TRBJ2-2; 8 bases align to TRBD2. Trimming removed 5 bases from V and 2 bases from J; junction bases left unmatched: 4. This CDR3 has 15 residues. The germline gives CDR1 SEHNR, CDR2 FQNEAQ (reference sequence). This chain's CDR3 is CASSLGGGNTGELFF. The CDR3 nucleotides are TGTGCCAGCAGCCTCGGGGGGGGTAACACCGGGGAGCTGTTTTTT.

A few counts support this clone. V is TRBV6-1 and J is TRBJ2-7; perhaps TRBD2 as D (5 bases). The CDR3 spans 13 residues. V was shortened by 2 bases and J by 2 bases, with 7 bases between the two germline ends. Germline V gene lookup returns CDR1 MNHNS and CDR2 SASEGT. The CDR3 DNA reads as TGTGCCAGCAGTGAATTCGGGGCCTACGAGCAGTACTTC. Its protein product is CASSEFGAYEQYF.

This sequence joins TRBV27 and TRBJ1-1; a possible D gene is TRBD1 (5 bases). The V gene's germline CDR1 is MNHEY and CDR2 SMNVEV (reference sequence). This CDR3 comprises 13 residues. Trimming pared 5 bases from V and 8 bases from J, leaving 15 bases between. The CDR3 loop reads CASSPPWDSEAFF. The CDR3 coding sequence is TGTGCCAGCAGTCCGCCGTGGGACTCAGAAGCTTTCTTT.

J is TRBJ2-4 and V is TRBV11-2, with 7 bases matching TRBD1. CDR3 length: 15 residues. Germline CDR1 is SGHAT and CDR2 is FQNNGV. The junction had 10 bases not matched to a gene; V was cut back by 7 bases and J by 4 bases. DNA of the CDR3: TGTGCCAGCACCGCGAGGTCGACAGGGAAAAACATTCAGTACTTC. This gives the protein CASTARSTGKNIQYF.

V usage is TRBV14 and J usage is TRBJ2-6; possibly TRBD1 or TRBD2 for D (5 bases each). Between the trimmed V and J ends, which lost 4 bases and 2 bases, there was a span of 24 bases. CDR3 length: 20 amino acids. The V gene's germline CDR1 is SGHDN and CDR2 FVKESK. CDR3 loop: CASSLLPRESKGTGANVLTF. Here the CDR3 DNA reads TGTGCCAGCAGCCTTTTGCCCAGGGAGAGTAAAGGCACTGGGGCCAACGTCCTGACTTTC.

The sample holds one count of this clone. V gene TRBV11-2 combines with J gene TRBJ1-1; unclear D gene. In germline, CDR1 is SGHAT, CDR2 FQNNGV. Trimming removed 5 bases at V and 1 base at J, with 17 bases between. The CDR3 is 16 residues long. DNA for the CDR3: TGTGCCAGCAGCCCTACACTAACAGCCCAGAACACTGAAGCTTTCTTT. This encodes CASSPTLTAQNTEAFF.

In DNA, the CDR3 is TGTGCCAGCAGTGCCCCGACAGCAACTAATGAAAAACTGTTTTTT. Residues: CASSAPTATNEKLFF. The V gene is TRBV28, the J gene TRBJ1-4; tentative D call: TRBD1 (5 bases). The CDR3 totals 15 residues. Germline CDR1 and CDR2: MDHEN and SYDVKM. V gave up 5 bases and J gave up 0 bases, with 10 bases separating them.

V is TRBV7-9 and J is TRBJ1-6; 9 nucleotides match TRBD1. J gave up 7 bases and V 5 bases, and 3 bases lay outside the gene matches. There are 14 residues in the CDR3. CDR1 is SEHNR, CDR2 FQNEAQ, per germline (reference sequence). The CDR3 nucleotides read TGTGCCAGCAGCCAAACAGGGGGCAATTCACCCCTCCACTTT. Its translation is CASSQTGGNSPLHF.

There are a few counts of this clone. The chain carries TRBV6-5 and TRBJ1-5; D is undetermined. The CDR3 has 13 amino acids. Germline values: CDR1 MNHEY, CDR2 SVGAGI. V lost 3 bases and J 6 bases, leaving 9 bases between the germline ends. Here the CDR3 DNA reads TGTGCCAGCAGTTATGGGGTGCGTCAGCCCCAGCATTTT. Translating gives CASSYGVRQPQHF.

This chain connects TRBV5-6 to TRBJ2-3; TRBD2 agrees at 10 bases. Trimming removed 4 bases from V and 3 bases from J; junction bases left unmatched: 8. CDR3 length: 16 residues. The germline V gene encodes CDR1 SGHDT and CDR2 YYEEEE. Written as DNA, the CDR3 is TGTGCCAGCAGCCTACAGCGGGGGGGCTATACAGATACGCAGTATTTT. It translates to CASSLQRGGYTDTQYF.

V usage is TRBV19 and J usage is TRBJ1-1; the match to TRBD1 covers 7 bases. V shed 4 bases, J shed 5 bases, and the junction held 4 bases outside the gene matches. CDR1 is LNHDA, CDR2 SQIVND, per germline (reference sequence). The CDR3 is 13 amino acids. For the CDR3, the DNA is TGTGCCAGTAGTAAGGGGGCGGGTACTGAAGCTTTCTTT. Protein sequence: CASSKGAGTEAFF.

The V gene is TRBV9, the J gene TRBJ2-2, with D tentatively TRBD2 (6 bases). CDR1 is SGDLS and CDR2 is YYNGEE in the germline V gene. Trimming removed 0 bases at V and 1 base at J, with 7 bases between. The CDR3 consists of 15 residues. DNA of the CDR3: TGTGCCAGCAGCGTAGAGGGAGGGAACACCGGGGAGCTGTTTTTT. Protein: CASSVEGGNTGELFF.

CDR3 sequence: CASSGVIAGELFF. Here the CDR3 DNA reads TGTGCCAGCAGCGGAGTTATCGCCGGGGAGCTGTTTTTT. The J gene is TRBJ2-2, the V gene TRBV6-1; D is ambiguous. CDR3 length: 13 residues. V was cut by 6 bases and J by 6 bases, with 11 bases left in between. Per germline, CDR1 MNHNS and CDR2 SASEGT.

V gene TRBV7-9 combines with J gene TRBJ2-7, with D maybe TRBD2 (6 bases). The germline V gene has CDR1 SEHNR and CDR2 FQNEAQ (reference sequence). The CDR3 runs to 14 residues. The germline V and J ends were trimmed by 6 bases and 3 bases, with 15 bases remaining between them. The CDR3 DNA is TGTGCCAGCAGGCCTCCCGGGGAGGACTACGAGCAGTACTTC. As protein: CASRPPGEDYEQYF.

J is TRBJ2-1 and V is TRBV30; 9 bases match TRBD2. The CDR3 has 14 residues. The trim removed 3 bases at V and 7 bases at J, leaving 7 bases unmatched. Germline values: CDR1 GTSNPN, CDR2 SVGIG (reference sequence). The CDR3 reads CAWSQGRGGNEQFF. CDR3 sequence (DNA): TGTGCCTGGAGCCAGGGGCGGGGGGGGAATGAGCAGTTCTTC.

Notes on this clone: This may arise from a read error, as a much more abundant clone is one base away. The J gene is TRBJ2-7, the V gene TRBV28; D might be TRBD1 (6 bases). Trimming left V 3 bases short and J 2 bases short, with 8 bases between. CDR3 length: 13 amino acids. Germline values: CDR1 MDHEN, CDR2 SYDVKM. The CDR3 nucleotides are TGTGCCAGCAGTTTGGACAGTACCTACGAGCAGTACTTC. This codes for CASSLDSTYEQYF.

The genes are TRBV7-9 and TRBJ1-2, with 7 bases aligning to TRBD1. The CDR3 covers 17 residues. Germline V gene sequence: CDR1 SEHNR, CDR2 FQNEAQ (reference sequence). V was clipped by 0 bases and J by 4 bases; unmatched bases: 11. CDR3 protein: CASSLASLRDSVYGYTF. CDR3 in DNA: TGTGCCAGCAGCTTAGCCTCTCTGAGGGACAGCGTCTATGGCTACACCTTC.

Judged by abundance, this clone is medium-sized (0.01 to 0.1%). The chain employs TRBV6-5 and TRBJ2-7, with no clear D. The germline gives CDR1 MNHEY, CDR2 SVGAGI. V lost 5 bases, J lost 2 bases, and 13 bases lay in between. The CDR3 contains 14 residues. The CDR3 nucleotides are TGTGCCAGCAGTGGAGACCAGTGGGCCTACGAGCAGTACTTC. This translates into CASSGDQWAYEQYF.

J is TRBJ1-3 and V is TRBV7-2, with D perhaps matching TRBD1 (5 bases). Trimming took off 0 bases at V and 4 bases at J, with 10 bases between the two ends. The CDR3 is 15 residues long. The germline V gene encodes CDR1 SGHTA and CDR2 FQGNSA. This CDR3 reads CASSLAVQEGNTIYF. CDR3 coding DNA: TGTGCCAGCAGCTTAGCGGTACAGGAAGGAAACACCATATATTTT.

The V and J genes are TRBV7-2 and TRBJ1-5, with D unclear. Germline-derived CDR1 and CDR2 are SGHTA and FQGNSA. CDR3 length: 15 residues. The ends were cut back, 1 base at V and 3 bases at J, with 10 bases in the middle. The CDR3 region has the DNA TGTGCCAGCAGCTTAGGGGGAAGGGACAATCAGCCCCAGCATTTT. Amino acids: CASSLGGRDNQPQHF.

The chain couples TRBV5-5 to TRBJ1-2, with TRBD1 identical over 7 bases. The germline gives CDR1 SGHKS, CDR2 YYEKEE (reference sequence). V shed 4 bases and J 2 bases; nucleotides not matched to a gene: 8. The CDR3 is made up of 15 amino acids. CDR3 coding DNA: TGTGCCAGCAGCCGAAACCCGGGACAGAACTATGGCTACACCTTC. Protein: CASSRNPGQNYGYTF.

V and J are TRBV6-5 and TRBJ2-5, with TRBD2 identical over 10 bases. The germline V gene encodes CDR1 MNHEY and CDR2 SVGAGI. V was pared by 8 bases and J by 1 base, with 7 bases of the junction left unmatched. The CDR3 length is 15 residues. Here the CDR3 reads CASVSAGGLQETQYF. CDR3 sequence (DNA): TGTGCCAGCGTCTCAGCGGGAGGGCTCCAAGAGACCCAGTACTTC.